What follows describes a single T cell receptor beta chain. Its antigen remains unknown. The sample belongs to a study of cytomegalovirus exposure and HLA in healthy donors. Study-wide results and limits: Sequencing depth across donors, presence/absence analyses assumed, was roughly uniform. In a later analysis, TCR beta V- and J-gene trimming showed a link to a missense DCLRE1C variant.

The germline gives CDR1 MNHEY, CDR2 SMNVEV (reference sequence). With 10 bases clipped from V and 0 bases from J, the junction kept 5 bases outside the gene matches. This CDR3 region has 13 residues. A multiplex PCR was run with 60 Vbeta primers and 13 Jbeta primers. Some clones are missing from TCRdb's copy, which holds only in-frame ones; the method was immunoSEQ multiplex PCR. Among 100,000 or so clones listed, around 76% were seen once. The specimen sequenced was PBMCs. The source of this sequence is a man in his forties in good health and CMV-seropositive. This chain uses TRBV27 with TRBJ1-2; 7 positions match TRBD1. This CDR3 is CATWDSSNYGYTF. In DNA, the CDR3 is TGTGCCACATGGGACAGCTCTAACTATGGCTACACCTTC.